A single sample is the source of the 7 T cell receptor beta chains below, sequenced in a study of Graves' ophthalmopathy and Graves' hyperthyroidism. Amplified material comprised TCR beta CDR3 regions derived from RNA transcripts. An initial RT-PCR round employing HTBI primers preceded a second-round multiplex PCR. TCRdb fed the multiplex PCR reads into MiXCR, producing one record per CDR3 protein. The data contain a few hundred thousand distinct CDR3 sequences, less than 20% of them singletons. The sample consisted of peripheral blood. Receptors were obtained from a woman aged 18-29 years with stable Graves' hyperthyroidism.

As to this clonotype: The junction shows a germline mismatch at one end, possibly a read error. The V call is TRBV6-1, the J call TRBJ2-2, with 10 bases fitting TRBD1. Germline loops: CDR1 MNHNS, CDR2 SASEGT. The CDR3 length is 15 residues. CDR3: CASRRQGANTGGLFF. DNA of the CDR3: TGTGCCAGCAGAAGACAGGGGGCGAACACCGGGGGGCTGTTTTTT.

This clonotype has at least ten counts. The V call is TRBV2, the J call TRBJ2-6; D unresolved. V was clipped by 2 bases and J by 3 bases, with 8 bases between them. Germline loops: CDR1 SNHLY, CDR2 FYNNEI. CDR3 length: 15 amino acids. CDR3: CASSELGFGANVLTF. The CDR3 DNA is TGTGCCAGCAGTGAACTAGGGTTTGGGGCCAACGTCCTGACTTTC. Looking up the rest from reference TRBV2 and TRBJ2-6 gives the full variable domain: EPEVTQTPSHQVTQMGQEVILRCVPISNHLYFYWYRQILGQKVEFLVSFYNNEISEKSEIFDDQFSVERPDGSNFTLKIRSTKLEDSAMYFCASSELGFGANVLTFGAGSRLTVL.

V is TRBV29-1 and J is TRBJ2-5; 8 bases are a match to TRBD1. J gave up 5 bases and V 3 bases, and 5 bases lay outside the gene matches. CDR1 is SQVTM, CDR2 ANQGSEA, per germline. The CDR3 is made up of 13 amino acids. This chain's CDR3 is CSVEGTGSETQYF. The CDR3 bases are TGCAGCGTTGAGGGGACAGGCTCGGAGACCCAGTACTTC.

CDR3 sequence (DNA): TGTGCCAGCAGTTACGTTAGAGGCCGGAACACTGAAGCTTTCTTT. The encoded protein is CASSYVRGRNTEAFF. The chain links TRBV6-5 to TRBJ1-1, with D unclear. Germline V lookup: CDR1 MNHEY, CDR2 SVGAGI. The V end lost 2 bases, the J end lost 1 base, and 11 bases lay between the germline ends. This CDR3 spans 15 amino acids.

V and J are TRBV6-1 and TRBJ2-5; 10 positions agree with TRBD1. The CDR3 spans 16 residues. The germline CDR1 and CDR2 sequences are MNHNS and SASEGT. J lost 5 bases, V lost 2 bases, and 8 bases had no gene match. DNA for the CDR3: TGTGCCAGCAGTGAATCGGTGACAGGGGGCTCGGAGACCCAGTACTTC. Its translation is CASSESVTGGSETQYF.

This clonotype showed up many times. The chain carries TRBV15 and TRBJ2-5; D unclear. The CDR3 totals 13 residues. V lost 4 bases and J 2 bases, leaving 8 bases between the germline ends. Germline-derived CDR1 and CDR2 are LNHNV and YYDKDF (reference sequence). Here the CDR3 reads CATSIQAQETQYF. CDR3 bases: TGTGCCACCAGCATCCAAGCTCAAGAGACCCAGTACTTC.

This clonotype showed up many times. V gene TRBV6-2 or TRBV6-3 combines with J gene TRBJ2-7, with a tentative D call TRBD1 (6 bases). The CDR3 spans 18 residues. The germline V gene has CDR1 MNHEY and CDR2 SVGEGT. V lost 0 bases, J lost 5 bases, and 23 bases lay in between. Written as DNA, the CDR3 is TGTGCCAGCAGTTACTCGAGCGTCGACAGGTTATTATACAACGAGCAGTACTTC. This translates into CASSYSSVDRLLYNEQYF.